The rows below give T cell receptor beta chains drawn from one sample of a study of shared clonotypes between healthy human individuals. Measured with immunoSEQ multiplex PCR; TCRdb has only the in-frame clones, and not every one. In the table there are 1.5 million to 2.5 million clones, over 85% of which are singletons. The specimen sequenced was naive CD8+ T cells sorted from blood. These receptors all come from a man aged 18 to 35 in good health. Each CDR3 is given with its conserved first and last residue. D genes are given only for firm matches. Expanded clones are given a class, and other clones once, few, many or no size at all.

TRBV10-2	TRBJ2-7	-	-	TGCGCCATTAAACCGGCCGGGGGATCCTACGAGCAGTACTTC	CAIKPAGGSYEQYF
TRBV7-9	TRBJ1-1	-	-	TGTGCCAGCAGCTCCCCCGCAGGACGGGGTATGAACACTGAAGCTTTCTTT	CASSSPAGRGMNTEAFF
TRBV4-1	TRBJ1-2	-	-	TGCGCCAGCAGCCCGTTGGAGGGACATGGCTACACCTTC	CASSPLEGHGYTF
TRBV28	TRBJ1-2	-	TRBD1	TGTGCCAGCAGTGCGACCGGGACAGGGAATGGCTACACCTTC	CASSATGTGNGYTF
TRBV10-1	TRBJ2-3	-	-	TGCGCCAGCAGTGAGGCGAACGGGGGTCCAGATACGCAGTATTTT	CASSEANGGPDTQYF
TRBV4-3	TRBJ2-7	-	-	TGCGCCAGCAGCCAAGATCCGGTAGGGGGGACCTACGAGCAGTACTTC	CASSQDPVGGTYEQYF
TRBV9	TRBJ2-1	-	-	TGTGCCAGCAGCGTAGATGGACAGTACAATGAGCAGTTCTTC	CASSVDGQYNEQFF
TRBV2	TRBJ2-3	-	TRBD1	TGTGCCAGCATATCGGGACAGACTAGCACAGATACGCAGTATTTT	CASISGQTSTDTQYF
TRBV11-2	TRBJ2-1	-	-	TGTGCCAGCAGCCCCACTAGCCTTGAGCAGTTCTTC	CASSPTSLEQFF
TRBV4-1	TRBJ2-7	-	-	TGCGCCAGCAGCCAAGATACCTCTTGGGAGCAGTACTTC	CASSQDTSWEQYF
TRBV7-6	TRBJ2-1	once	TRBD1	TGTGCCAGCAGCTCCACAGGGGGGTCCTACAATGAGCAGTTCTTC	CASSSTGGSYNEQFF
TRBV9	TRBJ2-5	-	TRBD1	TGTGCCAGCAGCGTAGGGACAGGGGAAGGAGAGACCCAGTACTTC	CASSVGTGEGETQYF
TRBV4-1	TRBJ1-2	-	TRBD1	TGCGCCAGCAGCCAACGTGGACAGGGGATTATCTACGGCTACACCTTC	CASSQRGQGIIYGYTF
TRBV7-9	TRBJ2-3	-	-	TGTGCCAGCAGCTTAGAGGGCGGTAGCGTAGATACGCAGTATTTT	CASSLEGGSVDTQYF
TRBV7-8	TRBJ1-5	-	TRBD1	TGTGCCAGCAGCCTACTGGACAGGGCGGATCAGCCCCAGCATTTT	CASSLLDRADQPQHF
TRBV25-1	TRBJ2-1	-	-	TGTGCCAGCAGCTGGGGCGGGAATGAGCAGTTCTTC	CASSWGGNEQFF
TRBV6-4	TRBJ1-4	-	-	TGTGCCAGCTCCCTGGGGGCCACTGCGGCCCCAACTAATGAAAAACTGTTTTTT	CASSLGATAAPTNEKLFF
TRBV27	TRBJ2-1	-	-	TGTGCCAGCAGCATCCGCTCATGGGGGTATGAGGATGAGCAGTTCTTC	CASSIRSWGYEDEQFF
TRBV5-1	TRBJ2-2	-	-	TGCGCCAGCAGCTTAGGGGCGAACACCGGGGAGCTGTTTTTT	CASSLGANTGELFF
TRBV30	TRBJ1-1	-	-	TGTGCCTGCGGGGAGGAGACTGAAGCTTTCTTT	CACGEETEAFF
TRBV30	TRBJ2-3	-	-	TGTGCCTGGAACCTCGGGGCACCCACAGATACGCAGTATTTT	CAWNLGAPTDTQYF
TRBV27	TRBJ1-2	-	TRBD1	TGTGCCAGCAGACCCTTGGACAGGGAAAAGGAAGACTATGGCTACACCTTC	CASRPLDREKEDYGYTF
TRBV15	TRBJ2-1	-	-	TGTGCCACCAGCAGAGATCGTGGGCCGCCTCCCAGCAATGAGCAGTTCTTC	CATSRDRGPPPSNEQFF
TRBV5-4	TRBJ2-7	-	-	TGTGCCAGCAGCTCCCCACTCTCCTACGAGCAGTACTTC	CASSSPLSYEQYF
TRBV15	TRBJ1-2	-	-	TGTGCCACCAGCCCTCCCGAGGGACCCCTTAACTATGGCTACACCTTC	CATSPPEGPLNYGYTF
TRBV6-6	TRBJ2-2	once	TRBD2	TGTGCCAGCAGTTATTGGGACTACGGCACCGGGGAGCTGTTTTTT	CASSYWDYGTGELFF
TRBV2	TRBJ2-1	-	-	TGTGCCAGCAGTGAGACCTCCTACAATGAGCAGTTCTTC	CASSETSYNEQFF
TRBV6-5	TRBJ2-3	-	-	TGTGCCAGCAGTTTAACGCGAGGTTCGGCAGATACGCAGTATTTT	CASSLTRGSADTQYF
TRBV27	TRBJ2-1	-	-	TGTGCCAGCAAACTTCGGGGGAACAATGAGCAGTTCTTC	CASKLRGNNEQFF
TRBV29-1	TRBJ2-1	-	TRBD2	TGCAGCGGGGAAGGGACTAGCGGGTACAATGAGCAGTTCTTC	CSGEGTSGYNEQFF
TRBV7-9	TRBJ1-2	-	-	TGTGCCAGCAGCCATCCGGGGAGGCATGGCTACACCTTC	CASSHPGRHGYTF
TRBV29-1	TRBJ1-1	-	TRBD1	TGCAGCGATACAGGGGCCACTGAAGCTTTCTTT	CSDTGATEAFF
TRBV5-1	TRBJ2-5	-	-	TGCGCCAGCAAGATAGAGTACCAAGAGACCCAGTACTTC	CASKIEYQETQYF
TRBV14	TRBJ1-1	-	-	TGTGCCAGCAGCCAAGATGTAATTAACACTGAAGCTTTCTTT	CASSQDVINTEAFF
TRBV27	TRBJ2-1	-	-	TGTGCCAGCAGTACTACAGGGTCCTACAATGAGCAGTTCTTC	CASSTTGSYNEQFF
TRBV21-1	TRBJ1-2	-	-	TGTGCCAGCAGCCCCAATAATCCGGGACACCTGAAGCGCTATGGCTACACCTTC	CASSPNNPGHLKRYGYTF
TRBV28	TRBJ2-7	-	TRBD1	TGTGCCAGCAGTCCACTAGGGGGCGCAAAACTCTACGAGCAGTACTTC	CASSPLGGAKLYEQYF
TRBV7-9	TRBJ2-7	-	-	TGTGCCAGCAGCTTAGCTAGCGGTGGATTCTACGAGCAGTACTTC	CASSLASGGFYEQYF
TRBV7-9	TRBJ2-2	-	-	TGTGCCGGCCGGGGGCAGCGTAACACCGGGGAGCTGTTTTTT	CAGRGQRNTGELFF
TRBV6-1	TRBJ2-6	-	-	TGTGCCAGCAGTGAAGTGGTGGTGCTCTCTGGGACCAACGTCCTGACTTTC	CASSEVVVLSGTNVLTF
TRBV4-3	TRBJ2-2	once	-	TGCGCCAGCAGCCAAGATCTCGGGTTGAACACCGGGGAGCTGTTTTTT	CASSQDLGLNTGELFF
TRBV7-9	TRBJ1-2	-	-	TGTGCCAGCAGCTTAGGTGCCTCTAACTATGGCTACACCTTC	CASSLGASNYGYTF
TRBV7-9	TRBJ1-1	-	-	TGTGCCAGCAGCCCCGGGACTGAAGCTTTCTTT	CASSPGTEAFF
TRBV9	TRBJ1-1	-	-	TGTGCCAGCAGCGTAGGGGAGGGGCCAGGAACTGAAGCTTTCTTT	CASSVGEGPGTEAFF
TRBV27	TRBJ2-7	-	-	TGTGCCAGCAGTTTAAGTGTGGGGACTCTAGCCTACGAGCAGTACTTC	CASSLSVGTLAYEQYF
TRBV27	TRBJ2-7	-	-	TGTGCCAGCAGTTTTAGCGGCTACGAGCAGTACTTC	CASSFSGYEQYF
TRBV27	TRBJ2-6	-	-	TGTGCCAGCAGTTTTATATTAGGGACTGGGGCCAACGTCCTGACTTTC	CASSFILGTGANVLTF
TRBV28	TRBJ2-7	-	-	TGTGCCAGCAGTTTCGACGGTGCCTACGAGCAGTACTTC	CASSFDGAYEQYF
TRBV11-2	TRBJ2-7	-	TRBD2	TGTGCCAGCAGCTTAGGACTAGCGGGAGCCGAGCAGTACTTC	CASSLGLAGAEQYF
TRBV27	TRBJ1-4	-	-	TGTGCCAGCGGAGGTTCGGCGCTAACTAATGAAAAACTGTTTTTT	CASGGSALTNEKLFF
TRBV9	TRBJ1-1	-	TRBD1	TGTGCCAGCAGCGTAGCGACAGGGGCCCGTAACACTGAAGCTTTCTTT	CASSVATGARNTEAFF
TRBV29-1	TRBJ1-3	-	TRBD1	TGCAGCGTCGACAGGGGGCTAGGAGGAAACACCATATATTTT	CSVDRGLGGNTIYF